This T cell receptor beta chain was found in a study of T cells in localized non-small cell lung cancer. Study results and caveats: Uninvolved adjacent lung showed the highest T cell clonality, exceeding tumor. Among the top 100 tumor clones, a median approximately 60 appeared in adjacent lung.

CDR3 size: 15 residues. V was cut by 4 bases and J by 6 bases, with 17 bases left in between. Per the germline V gene, CDR1 is SGHRS and CDR2 is YFSETQ. Repertoires were generated with immunoSEQ multiplex PCR, while TCRdb's copy carries only in-frame clones and drops some. The data contain 100,000 to 150,000 clones, around 89% of them singletons. Concerning this clone itself: Its target is unknown.

The genes are TRBV5-1 and TRBJ1-5; D not certain. The sequencing used peripheral blood, collected before any cancer treatment. This sequence originates from a female donor aged 60 or older with stage I lung adenocarcinoma. The chain's CDR3 is CASSLDGFKGQPQHF. The CDR3 DNA reads TGCGCCAGCAGCCTGGACGGGTTCAAGGGTCAGCCCCAGCATTTT.